This T cell receptor beta chain originates from a study of blood T cell repertoires in COVID-19. The wider study: Acute-phase and convalescent COVID-19 samples originated in the United States, Italy and Spain. In each case, the material was cDNA or gDNA derived from T cells, B-cell-depleted T cells, or PBMCs.

In the source study's methods: Reference gene primer amplification in the assay estimated nucleated cell counts. Some clones are missing from TCRdb's copy, which holds only in-frame ones; the method was immunoSEQ multiplex PCR. Clonal size and the V and J genes are those of that table, whereas D and trimming came from the DNA. The table shows some 26,000 clones, with 82% occurring only once. The CDR3 is 13 residues long. Germline CDR1 reads DFQATT; CDR2 reads SNEGSKA (reference sequence). Trimming removed 3 bases at V and 2 bases at J, with 11 bases between. Specimen: peripheral blood. The origin of this receptor is a man older than 75 with active or convalescent COVID-19. The V call is TRBV20-1, the J call TRBJ2-7; tentatively, D is TRBD2 (5 bases). CDR3 region: CSASRRPPYEQYF. CDR3 nucleotides: TGCAGTGCTAGTCGGAGGCCCCCCTACGAGCAGTACTTC.